This T cell receptor (beta chain) was sequenced during a study of blood T cell repertoires in COVID-19. Across the study: Researchers got acute and convalescent COVID-19 samples from the United States, Italy and Spain. Sample material is recorded as cDNA or gDNA derived from T cells, B-cell-depleted T cells, or PBMCs.

Authors' processing steps: Estimates of nucleated cell counts were drawn from the amplification of reference gene primers. TCRdb keeps only in-frame clones here, not all; method: immunoSEQ multiplex PCR. That table furnishes V, J and clone size, whereas the DNA furnished D and trimming. Among 130,000 or so clones, about 91% were seen once, and the ten largest hold less than 2%. This receptor was obtained from a woman aged 55-70 years with acute or convalescent COVID-19. The material sequenced was peripheral blood.

The CDR3 here is CASSSTGTGTTGELFF. As DNA, the CDR3 is TGCGCCAGCAGCTCGACCGGGACAGGGACTACCGGGGAGCTGTTTTTT. The chain employs TRBV5-1 and TRBJ2-2; TRBD1 matches 9 bases. Germline assignment: CDR1 SGHRS and CDR2 YFSETQ. The CDR3 totals 16 residues. V lost 3 bases and J lost 5; bases outside the gene matches: 8.